The 5 T cell receptor beta chains below all came from one sample that was sequenced in a study of blood T cells in healthy people across ages. With a J-beta primer mix and a sample-barcoded 5' primer, a second PCR ran about 7 to 11 cycles. TCRdb fed the 5' RACE reads into MiXCR, producing one record per CDR3 protein. Counted here are under 1,000,000 distinct CDR3 sequences, about 42% occurring once; the ten biggest clones make up 18%. Specimen: blood. The receptor set was obtained from a man older than 75 in good health.

In regard to this clonotype: At one end, the junction sequence differs from germline, possibly due to a read error. The chain links TRBV7-2 to TRBJ2-2; D is possibly TRBD2 (6 bases). The CDR3 contains 16 residues. Germline lookup yields CDR1 SGHTA and CDR2 FQGNSA. CDR3 protein: CAGSFGGAQDTGELFF. Written as DNA, the CDR3 is TGTGCCGGCAGCTTTGGCGGGGCGCAGGATACCGGGGAGCTGTTTTTT.

This clonotype occurred a few times. One junction end does not reproduce the germline sequence, and a read error may be involved. This sequence joins TRBV5-1 and TRBJ2-7; 8 bases align to TRBD2. CDR3 length: 15 residues. The germline CDR1 and CDR2 sequences are SGHRS and YFSETQ. The CDR3 protein is CASRPTSGAGYGQYF. CDR3 bases: TGCGCCAGCAGACCAACTAGCGGCGCCGGTTACGGGCAGTACTTC.

The chain couples TRBV4-3 to TRBJ2-7; no clear D. Germline CDR1 LGHNA, CDR2 YSLEER. This CDR3 is 15 amino acids long. The V gene lost 0 bases and the J gene lost 2 bases, with 11 bases spanning the gap. Here the CDR3 DNA reads TGCGCCAGCAGCCAAGATAGCCACGGTACCTACGAGCAGTACTTC. Its protein is CASSQDSHGTYEQYF.

A word on this clonotype: One junction end does not reproduce the germline sequence, and a read error may be involved. The chain combines TRBV20-1 with TRBJ1-2, with D unclear. The CDR3 totals 12 residues. Germline CDR1 is DFQATT and CDR2 is SNEGSKA (reference sequence). The CDR3 nucleotides read TGCGGTGCTAGTTCAGTAAACTATGGCAACACCTTC. As protein: CGASSVNYGNTF.

The chain links TRBV5-1 to TRBJ1-2, with D possibly matching TRBD1 (5 bases). Trimming took off 4 bases at V and 6 bases at J, with 16 bases between the two ends. The CDR3 length is 14 residues. Germline V lookup: CDR1 SGHRS, CDR2 YFSETQ. The DNA for the CDR3 is TGCGCCAGCAGCGGGGACTCAACGCGGCATGGCTACACCTTC. It yields the protein CASSGDSTRHGYTF.